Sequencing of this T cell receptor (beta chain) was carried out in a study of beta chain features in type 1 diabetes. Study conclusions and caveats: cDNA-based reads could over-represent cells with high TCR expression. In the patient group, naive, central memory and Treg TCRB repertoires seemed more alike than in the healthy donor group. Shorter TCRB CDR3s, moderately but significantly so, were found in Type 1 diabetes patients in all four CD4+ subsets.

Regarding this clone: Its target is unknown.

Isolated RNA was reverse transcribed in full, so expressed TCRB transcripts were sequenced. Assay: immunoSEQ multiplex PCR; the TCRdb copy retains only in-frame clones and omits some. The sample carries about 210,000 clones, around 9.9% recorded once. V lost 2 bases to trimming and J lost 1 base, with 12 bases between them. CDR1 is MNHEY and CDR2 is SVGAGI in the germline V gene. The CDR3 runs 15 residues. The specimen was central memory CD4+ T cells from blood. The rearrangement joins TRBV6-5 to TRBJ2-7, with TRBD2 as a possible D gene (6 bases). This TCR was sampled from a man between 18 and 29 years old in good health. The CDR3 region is CASSYGRDRSYEQYF. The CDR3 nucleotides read TGTGCCAGCAGTTACGGGCGGGACCGATCCTACGAGCAGTACTTC.